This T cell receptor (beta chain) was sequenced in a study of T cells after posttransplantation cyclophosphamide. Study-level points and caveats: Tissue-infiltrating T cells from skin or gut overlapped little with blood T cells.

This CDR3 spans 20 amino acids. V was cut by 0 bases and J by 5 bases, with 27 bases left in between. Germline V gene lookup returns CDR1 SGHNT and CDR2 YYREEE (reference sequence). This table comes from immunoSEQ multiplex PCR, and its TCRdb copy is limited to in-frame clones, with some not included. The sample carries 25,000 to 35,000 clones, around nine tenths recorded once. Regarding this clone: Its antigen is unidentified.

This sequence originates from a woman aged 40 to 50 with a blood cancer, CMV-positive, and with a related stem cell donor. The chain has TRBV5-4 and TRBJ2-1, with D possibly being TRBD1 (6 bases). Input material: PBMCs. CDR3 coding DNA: TGTGCCAGCAGCTTGGCCCCCCGGGACATAACTCTTTCCCTTCACAATGAGCAGTTCTTC. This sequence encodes CASSLAPRDITLSLHNEQFF. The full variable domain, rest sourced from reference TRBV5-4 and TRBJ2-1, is ETGVTQSPTHLIKTRGQQVTLRCSSQSGHNTVSWYQQALGQGPQFIFQYYREEENGRGNFPPRFSGLQFPNYSSELNVNALELDDSALYLCASSLAPRDITLSLHNEQFFGPGTRLTVL.